The clone carrying this TCR beta chain appeared many times. The antigen remains undetermined. V was clipped by 6 bases and J by 2 bases, with 14 bases between them. Germline V gives CDR1 DFQATT, CDR2 SNEGSKA (reference sequence). There are 13 residues in the CDR3. It was uncontrolled infection, other autoimmune disease, pregnancy or lactation that excluded patients. This specimen comes from a study of T cells in Graves' hyperthyroidism and ophthalmopathy. General study results and limits: Most clonotypes expanded in the thyroid (above 0.001) were also present in blood.

RNA transcripts were the template for amplifying TCR beta CDR3 regions. TCR CDR3 regions were first amplified by RT-PCR with HTBI primers. TCRdb re-derived calls from the multiplex PCR reads in MiXCR, one entry per CDR3 protein. The data contain just under 750,000 distinct CDR3 sequences, approximately 40% of them singletons. The TCR was taken from a woman between 35 and 50 years old with Graves' hyperthyroidism. Material: blood. The chain employs TRBV20-1 and TRBJ2-7; unclear D gene. This chain's CDR3 is CSAVGPPTYEQYF. As DNA, the CDR3 is TGCAGTGCCGTCGGACCCCCCACCTACGAGCAGTACTTC.